This is a list of T cell receptor beta chains from one sample in a study of response to subunit inactivated influenza vaccine. TCRdb used MiXCR to reprocess the RT-PCR reads, holding one entry per CDR3 protein. This table has 400,000 to 650,000 distinct CDR3 sequences, around 7.7% appearing once. The sample consisted of PBMCs from blood, taken less than 25 months after vaccination. These receptors came from a man between 50 and 70 years old who received an inactivated influenza vaccine. Each CDR3 is given with its conserved first and last residue. D genes are given only for firm matches. Clone size is given for some rows only: seen once, a few or many times, or a class if the clone is expanded.

clone_size: many
j_call: TRBJ2-3
d_call: TRBD2
v_call: TRBV9
cdr3_aa: CASSVGGTSREDTQYF
cdr3_nt: TGTGCCAGCAGCGTAGGTGGGACTAGCCGAGAAGATACGCAGTATTTT

clone_size: .
j_call: TRBJ1-2
d_call: TRBD1
v_call: TRBV20-1
cdr3_aa: CSAREDRVGYTF
cdr3_nt: TGCAGTGCTAGAGAAGACAGGGTCGGCTACACCTTC

clone_size: few
j_call: TRBJ2-1
d_call: .
v_call: TRBV7-8
cdr3_aa: CASSLTGIRLNEQFF
cdr3_nt: TGTGCCAGCAGCTTGACCGGCATACGACTAAATGAGCAGTTCTTC

clone_size: .
j_call: TRBJ2-3
d_call: TRBD2
v_call: TRBV20-1
cdr3_aa: CSARPGGSTDTQYF
cdr3_nt: TGCAGTGCTAGACCGGGGGGAAGCACAGATACGCAGTATTTT

clone_size: few
j_call: TRBJ2-2
d_call: TRBD2
v_call: TRBV20-1
cdr3_aa: CSAWTSGGVGTGELFF
cdr3_nt: TGCAGTGCTTGGACTAGCGGGGGAGTGGGCACCGGGGAGCTGTTTTTT

clone_size: many
j_call: TRBJ1-4
d_call: .
v_call: TRBV7-9
cdr3_aa: CASSLVIATNEKLFF
cdr3_nt: TGTGCCAGCAGCTTAGTCATTGCAACTAATGAAAAACTGTTTTTT

clone_size: .
j_call: TRBJ1-1
d_call: TRBD1
v_call: TRBV5-1
cdr3_aa: CASRTGTNTEAFF
cdr3_nt: TGCGCCAGCAGGACAGGGACGAACACTGAAGCTTTCTTT

clone_size: .
j_call: TRBJ2-2
d_call: TRBD1
v_call: TRBV7-2
cdr3_aa: CASSSDRVRSGELFF
cdr3_nt: TGTGCCAGCAGCTCCGACAGGGTCAGGTCCGGGGAGCTGTTTTTT

clone_size: few
j_call: TRBJ2-5
d_call: .
v_call: TRBV20-1
cdr3_aa: CSALQGPQQGTQYF
cdr3_nt: TGCAGTGCCCTGCAGGGGCCCCAACAAGGGACCCAGTACTTC

clone_size: many
j_call: TRBJ2-1
d_call: .
v_call: TRBV10-3
cdr3_aa: CAIRLGGNEQFF
cdr3_nt: TGTGCCATCAGACTTGGGGGAAATGAGCAGTTCTTC

clone_size: few
j_call: TRBJ2-3
d_call: .
v_call: TRBV2
cdr3_aa: CASKGEADTQYF
cdr3_nt: TGTGCCAGCAAAGGGGAGGCAGATACGCAGTATTTT

clone_size: .
j_call: TRBJ2-5
d_call: .
v_call: TRBV29-1
cdr3_aa: CSVNLQGGETQYF
cdr3_nt: TGCAGCGTAAACCTACAGGGGGGGGAGACCCAGTACTTC

clone_size: few
j_call: TRBJ2-6
d_call: TRBD1
v_call: TRBV5-1
cdr3_aa: CASTYRGSGANVLTF
cdr3_nt: TGCGCCAGCACCTACAGGGGGTCTGGGGCCAACGTCCTGACTTTC

clone_size: many
j_call: TRBJ1-2
d_call: .
v_call: TRBV5-6
cdr3_aa: CASRPGHSYGYTF
cdr3_nt: TGTGCCAGCAGACCGGGACACAGCTATGGCTACACCTTC

clone_size: many
j_call: TRBJ1-2
d_call: .
v_call: TRBV29-1
cdr3_aa: CSLLETYGYTF
cdr3_nt: TGCAGCCTTCTGGAAACTTATGGCTACACCTTC

clone_size: .
j_call: TRBJ2-7
d_call: .
v_call: TRBV4-3
cdr3_aa: CASSQDREQGIYEQYF
cdr3_nt: TGCGCCAGCAGCCAAGATAGAGAGCAGGGGATTTACGAGCAGTACTTC

clone_size: .
j_call: TRBJ2-1
d_call: TRBD2
v_call: TRBV14
cdr3_aa: CASSHQLRGGGDEQFF
cdr3_nt: TGTGCCAGCAGCCATCAACTCCGGGGGGGAGGCGATGAGCAGTTCTTC

clone_size: few
j_call: TRBJ2-1
d_call: .
v_call: TRBV9
cdr3_aa: CASSVDPGPNNEQFF
cdr3_nt: TGTGCCAGCAGCGTAGACCCCGGACCGAACAATGAGCAGTTCTTC

clone_size: .
j_call: TRBJ2-7
d_call: .
v_call: TRBV7-2
cdr3_aa: CASSLGASPGRRYEQYF
cdr3_nt: TGTGCCAGCAGCTTAGGGGCTAGCCCCGGTCGTAGGTACGAGCAGTACTTC

clone_size: many
j_call: TRBJ2-7
d_call: .
v_call: TRBV20-1
cdr3_aa: CSAPDQGFKQYF
cdr3_nt: TGCAGTGCCCCAGACCAGGGTTTTAAGCAGTACTTC

clone_size: few
j_call: TRBJ1-2
d_call: .
v_call: TRBV9
cdr3_aa: CASSALGRGDYGYTF
cdr3_nt: TGTGCCAGCAGCGCCCTCGGAAGGGGAGATTATGGCTACACCTTC

clone_size: .
j_call: TRBJ2-3
d_call: TRBD2
v_call: TRBV20-1
cdr3_aa: CSASMGGSTDTQYF
cdr3_nt: TGCAGTGCTAGCATGGGGGGGAGCACAGATACGCAGTATTTT

clone_size: many
j_call: TRBJ1-1
d_call: .
v_call: TRBV6-5
cdr3_aa: CASSYSDRNTEAFF
cdr3_nt: TGTGCCAGCAGTTACTCGGATAGGAACACTGAAGCTTTCTTT

clone_size: few
j_call: TRBJ2-2
d_call: .
v_call: TRBV29-1
cdr3_aa: CSVERENTGELFF
cdr3_nt: TGCAGCGTTGAACGGGAGAACACCGGGGAGCTGTTTTTT

clone_size: many
j_call: TRBJ2-5
d_call: .
v_call: TRBV7-9
cdr3_aa: CASSLSLGGETQYF
cdr3_nt: TGTGCCAGCAGCTTAAGTCTAGGAGGCGAGACCCAGTACTTC

clone_size: few
j_call: TRBJ2-2
d_call: TRBD2
v_call: TRBV27
cdr3_aa: CASSLIGGAHGELFF
cdr3_nt: TGTGCCAGCAGTTTAATCGGGGGGGCTCACGGGGAGCTGTTTTTT

clone_size: few
j_call: TRBJ2-2
d_call: .
v_call: TRBV12-3/TRBV12-4
cdr3_aa: CASSTGTLELFF
cdr3_nt: TGTGCCAGCAGTACCGGGACATTAGAGCTGTTTTTT

clone_size: many
j_call: TRBJ2-1
d_call: TRBD1
v_call: TRBV5-1
cdr3_aa: CASSFQQGPSYNEQFF
cdr3_nt: TGCGCCAGCAGCTTCCAACAGGGGCCCTCCTACAATGAGCAGTTCTTC

clone_size: .
j_call: TRBJ2-3
d_call: TRBD2
v_call: TRBV2
cdr3_aa: CASSKGTSGGRSTDTQYF
cdr3_nt: TGTGCCAGCAGCAAGGGGACTAGCGGGGGGCGAAGCACAGATACGCAGTATTTT

clone_size: many
j_call: TRBJ2-5
d_call: .
v_call: TRBV29-1
cdr3_aa: CSVEEGEVGSVMGTQYF
cdr3_nt: TGCAGCGTTGAAGAAGGGGAAGTCGGGTCCGTTATGGGGACCCAGTACTTC

clone_size: few
j_call: TRBJ2-1
d_call: .
v_call: TRBV7-2
cdr3_aa: CASSLWGTESYNEQFF
cdr3_nt: TGTGCCAGCAGCTTATGGGGGACGGAGTCCTACAATGAGCAGTTCTTC

clone_size: few
j_call: TRBJ2-2
d_call: TRBD1
v_call: TRBV5-1
cdr3_aa: CASSFTTGRYTGELFF
cdr3_nt: TGCGCCAGCAGCTTCACGACAGGGCGTTACACCGGGGAGCTGTTTTTT

clone_size: few
j_call: TRBJ2-1
d_call: .
v_call: TRBV20-1
cdr3_aa: CSARDPGGGSSYNEQFF
cdr3_nt: TGCAGTGCTAGAGATCCGGGCGGAGGCTCGTCCTACAATGAGCAGTTCTTC

clone_size: many
j_call: TRBJ2-2
d_call: .
v_call: TRBV7-3
cdr3_aa: CASSLNSGTGELFF
cdr3_nt: TGTGCCAGCAGCTTAAATTCCGGGACCGGGGAGCTGTTTTTT

clone_size: .
j_call: TRBJ2-5
d_call: TRBD2
v_call: TRBV20-1
cdr3_aa: CSARPPSGSRQETQYF
cdr3_nt: TGCAGTGCTCGTCCACCTAGCGGGAGCCGCCAAGAGACCCAGTACTTC

clone_size: .
j_call: TRBJ2-3
d_call: .
v_call: TRBV9
cdr3_aa: CASSVFGSTDTQYF
cdr3_nt: TGTGCCAGCAGCGTATTTGGAAGCACAGATACGCAGTATTTT

clone_size: few
j_call: TRBJ1-5
d_call: .
v_call: TRBV7-8
cdr3_aa: CASSLDEGPPNQPQHF
cdr3_nt: TGTGCCAGCAGCCTCGATGAGGGACCGCCAAATCAGCCCCAGCATTTT

clone_size: .
j_call: TRBJ1-2
d_call: .
v_call: TRBV4-1
cdr3_aa: CASSQDITSPAVGYTF
cdr3_nt: TGCGCCAGCAGCCAAGATATCACGAGCCCCGCGGTAGGCTACACCTTC

clone_size: many
j_call: TRBJ2-3
d_call: .
v_call: TRBV10-3
cdr3_aa: CAISESNLDTQYF
cdr3_nt: TGTGCCATCAGTGAGTCGAATTTGGATACGCAGTATTTT

clone_size: .
j_call: TRBJ2-7
d_call: .
v_call: TRBV5-1
cdr3_aa: CASSPLASSYEQYF
cdr3_nt: TGCGCCAGCAGCCCTCTAGCGAGCTCCTACGAGCAGTACTTC

clone_size: many
j_call: TRBJ2-5
d_call: TRBD2
v_call: TRBV6-1
cdr3_aa: CASSRTSGGWETQYF
cdr3_nt: TGTGCCAGCAGCCGGACTAGCGGGGGCTGGGAGACCCAGTACTTC

clone_size: many
j_call: TRBJ2-1
d_call: .
v_call: TRBV12-3/TRBV12-4
cdr3_aa: CASSLEGVSYNEQFF
cdr3_nt: TGTGCCAGCAGTTTAGAGGGGGTCTCCTACAATGAGCAGTTCTTC